This TCR beta chain was recovered during a study of cytomegalovirus exposure and HLA in healthy donors. Germline CDR1 SGDLS, CDR2 YYNGEE. Trimming removed 3 bases at V and 0 bases at J, with 9 bases between. The CDR3 contains 15 residues. The PCR contained 60 Vbeta and 13 Jbeta primers. Assay: immunoSEQ multiplex PCR; the TCRdb copy retains only in-frame clones and omits some. Here the sample spans about 82,000 clones, roughly a tenth being singletons. The study, taken as a whole, reports: Per a later analysis, HLA-associated TCR beta chains showed more clonal expansion than other, equally common TCR beta chains. According to the study, 150 to 200 TCR beta chains were cytomegalovirus-associated.

A note on this clone: Its antigen is unknown.

Though probably carrying unrecorded immune exposures, donors were nominally healthy at sampling. The sample comprised PBMCs. The sequence was collected from a man between 60 and 75 years old in good health and CMV-seropositive. The V and J genes are TRBV9 and TRBJ2-2; D not resolved. In DNA form, the CDR3 reads TGTGCCAGCAGCGCTAATGGAGCGAACACCGGGGAGCTGTTTTTT. The encoded protein is CASSANGANTGELFF.